This T cell receptor beta chain was sequenced in a study of PD-1 blockade in classical Hodgkin lymphoma. The wider study: Nivolumab dosed at 3 mg/kg went to patients intravenously every 2 weeks.

This clone was observed a single time. Its matching antigen is unknown. Profiling relied on immunoSEQ multiplex PCR, and the TCRdb table lists in-frame clones only, not all of them. Among about 13,000 clones listed, around 80% were seen once. Each and every patient relapsed after autologous stem cell transplantation, and patients got differing brentuximab vedotin exposure. The V and J ends lost 5 bases and 2 bases, in that order; junction bases with no gene match: 5. The germline V gene has CDR1 GTSNPN and CDR2 SVGIG (reference sequence). CDR3 length: 13 amino acids. Study-wide results and limits: Later analyses included only patients treated at least 1 year post-ASCT. By cycle point C4D1, TCR diversity had risen significantly in CD4+ cells (but not CD8+ cells). Repertoire differences have undefined causes, possibly disease activity or prior therapy.

This clonotype was sampled from a human donor with classical Hodgkin lymphoma. The V gene is TRBV30, the J gene TRBJ2-5; 7 nucleotides agree with TRBD2. The starting material was peripheral blood mononuclear cells (PBMCs), obtained at baseline. The CDR3 here is CAWAGDWQETQYF. In DNA, the CDR3 is TGTGCCTGGGCGGGGGACTGGCAAGAGACCCAGTACTTC.